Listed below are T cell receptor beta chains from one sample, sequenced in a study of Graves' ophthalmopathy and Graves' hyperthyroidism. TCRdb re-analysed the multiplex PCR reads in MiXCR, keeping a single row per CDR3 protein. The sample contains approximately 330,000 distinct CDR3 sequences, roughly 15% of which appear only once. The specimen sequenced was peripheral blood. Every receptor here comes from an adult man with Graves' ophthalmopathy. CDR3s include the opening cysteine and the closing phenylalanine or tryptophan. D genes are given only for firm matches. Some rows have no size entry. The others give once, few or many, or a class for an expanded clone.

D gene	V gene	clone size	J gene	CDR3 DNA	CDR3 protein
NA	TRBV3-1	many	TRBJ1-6	TGTGCCAGCAGCCAAGTTGGGTACGGGGGTTCACCCCTCCACTTT	CASSQVGYGGSPLHF
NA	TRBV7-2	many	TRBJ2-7	TGTGCCAGCAGCTTAGGGGGGCCCTCCTACGAGCAGTACTTC	CASSLGGPSYEQYF
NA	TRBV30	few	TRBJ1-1	TGTGCCTGTGACCGGCGAGGGGCTGAAGCTTTCTTT	CACDRRGAEAFF
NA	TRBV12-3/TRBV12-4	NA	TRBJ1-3	TGTGCCAGCACTGACGGGCCTACATTCGGAAACACCATATATTTT	CASTDGPTFGNTIYF
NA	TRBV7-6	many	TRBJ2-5	TGTGCCAGCAGCCCCTTGAGCTTTAAAGAGACCCAGTACTTC	CASSPLSFKETQYF
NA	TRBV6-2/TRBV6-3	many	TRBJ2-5	TGTGCCAGCAGACCTACAATACAAGAGACCCAGTACTTC	CASRPTIQETQYF
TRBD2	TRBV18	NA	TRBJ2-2	TGTGCCAGCTCACCTACTAGCGGGGGGAGCACCGGGGAGCTGTTTTTT	CASSPTSGGSTGELFF
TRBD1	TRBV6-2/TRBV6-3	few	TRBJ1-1	TGTGCCAGCAAGGAGCAGGGGGCCATGAACACTGAAGCTTTCTTT	CASKEQGAMNTEAFF
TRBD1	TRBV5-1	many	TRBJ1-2	TGCGCCAGCAGCTTGGCCTTGGTACAGGGGATCTATGGCTACACCTTC	CASSLALVQGIYGYTF
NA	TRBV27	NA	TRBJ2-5	TGTGCCAGCAGTTTAGAACCCGGATTCGGCCGGGAGACCCAGTACTTC	CASSLEPGFGRETQYF
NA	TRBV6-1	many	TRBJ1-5	TGTGCCAGCAGTATGTCCATCAACCAGGATCAGCCCCAGCATTTT	CASSMSINQDQPQHF
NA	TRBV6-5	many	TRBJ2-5	TGTGCCAGCAGTCTATCAGGGAAACGTGTAGAGACCCAGTACTTC	CASSLSGKRVETQYF
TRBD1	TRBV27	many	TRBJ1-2	TGTGCCAGTAGGAGCCCGGGACAGGGCCTACACTATGGCTACACCTTC	CASRSPGQGLHYGYTF
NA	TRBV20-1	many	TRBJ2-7	TGCAGTGCAATACGCACTAGTAACGAGCAGTACTTC	CSAIRTSNEQYF
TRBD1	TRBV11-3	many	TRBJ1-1	TGTGCCAGCAGCTCCACAGGGGGGGCTACTGAAGCTTTCTTT	CASSSTGGATEAFF
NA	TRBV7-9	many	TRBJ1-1	TGTGCCAGCAGCGCACCGGCGGCTGAAGCTTTCTTT	CASSAPAAEAFF
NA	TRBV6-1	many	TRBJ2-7	TGTGCCAGCAGCCCACATAACTCGCGGGAGCAGTACTTC	CASSPHNSREQYF
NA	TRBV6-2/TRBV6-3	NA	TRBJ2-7	TGTGCCAGCAGTTACGCCTACTCCTACGAGCAGTACTTC	CASSYAYSYEQYF
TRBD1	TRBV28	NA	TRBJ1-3	TGTGCCAGCAGTTCTAGCGGGACAGGGGGAAACACCATATATTTT	CASSSSGTGGNTIYF
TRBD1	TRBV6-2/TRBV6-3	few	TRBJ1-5	TGTGCCAGCAGTTACACGGGACAGCCAAATCAGCCCCAGCATTTT	CASSYTGQPNQPQHF
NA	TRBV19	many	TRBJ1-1	TGTGCCAGTAGTATAGTGGGGATGAACACTGAAGCTTTCTTT	CASSIVGMNTEAFF
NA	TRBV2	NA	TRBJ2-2	TGTGCCAGCAGTGAACAGGGAGCCACCGGGGAGCTGTTTTTT	CASSEQGATGELFF
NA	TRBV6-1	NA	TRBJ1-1	TGTGCCAGCAGTGAAAGTTTGGCGAACACTGAAGCTTTCTTT	CASSESLANTEAFF
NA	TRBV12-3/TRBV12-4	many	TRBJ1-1	TGTGCCAGCAGTTTTTGGACAGAGCCTATGAACACTGAAGCTTTCTTT	CASSFWTEPMNTEAFF
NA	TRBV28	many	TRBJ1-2	TGTGCCAGCAGGATTCCGACCGGATATGGCTACACCTTC	CASRIPTGYGYTF
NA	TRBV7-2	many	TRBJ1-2	TGTGCCAGCAGCTTCGACAGTTGGTACTATGGCTACACCTTC	CASSFDSWYYGYTF
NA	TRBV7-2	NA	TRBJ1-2	TGTGCCAGTAGTAGGTCAGGATCTAACTATGGCTACACCTTC	CASSRSGSNYGYTF
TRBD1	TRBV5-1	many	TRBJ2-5	TGCGCCAGCAGGGACTTTCGCAGACAGGGCCAAGAGACCCAGTACTTC	CASRDFRRQGQETQYF
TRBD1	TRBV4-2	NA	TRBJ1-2	TGTGCCAGCAGCCAACCAGGGGGCATCGACGGCTACACCTTC	CASSQPGGIDGYTF
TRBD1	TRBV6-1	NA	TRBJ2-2	TGTGCCACGGACAGGGGGTGGCCCGGGGAGCTGTTTTTT	CATDRGWPGELFF
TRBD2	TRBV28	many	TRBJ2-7	TGTGCCAGCAGTCCACCGTGGGGCGGGAGGTACGAGCAGTACTTC	CASSPPWGGRYEQYF
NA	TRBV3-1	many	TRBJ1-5	TGTGCCAGCAGCTTCCAAGGGTCCCAGCCCCAGCATTTT	CASSFQGSQPQHF
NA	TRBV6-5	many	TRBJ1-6	TGTGCCAGCAGTTATCAGGCGCGGACGGCGTATAATTCACCCCTCCACTTT	CASSYQARTAYNSPLHF